Sequencing of this T cell receptor beta chain was carried out in a study of blood T cells in healthy people across ages. Regarding this clonotype: Its matching antigen is unknown.

Per sample, at least 5 micrograms of total RNA were extracted. Then a second PCR, running roughly 7 to 11 cycles, was carried out with a sample-barcoded 5' primer and a J-beta primer mix. TCRdb independently ran MiXCR on the 5' RACE reads; one entry per CDR3 protein. Altogether 750,000 to 1,000,000 distinct CDR3 sequences are present, 29% being singletons, with the ten largest covering roughly a tenth. V lost 3 bases and J 1 base, leaving 15 bases between the germline ends. The germline V gene encodes CDR1 SGHDN and CDR2 FVKESK. The CDR3 sequence is 16 residues long. Study-level results: Per million T cells, TCR beta diversity dropped about linearly as age rose. Both higher diversity and more naive CD4+ cells marked long-lived donors when set against aged donors.

These records were also assigned to another study, of T cells of mothers and their children.

This TCR derives from a woman aged 40 to 50 in good health. V gene TRBV14 combines with J gene TRBJ1-1; D is perhaps TRBD1 (5 bases). The sample was blood. The CDR3: CASSHEPDGTNTEAFF. In DNA form, the CDR3 reads TGTGCCAGCAGCCATGAACCGGACGGGACGAACACTGAAGCTTTCTTT.